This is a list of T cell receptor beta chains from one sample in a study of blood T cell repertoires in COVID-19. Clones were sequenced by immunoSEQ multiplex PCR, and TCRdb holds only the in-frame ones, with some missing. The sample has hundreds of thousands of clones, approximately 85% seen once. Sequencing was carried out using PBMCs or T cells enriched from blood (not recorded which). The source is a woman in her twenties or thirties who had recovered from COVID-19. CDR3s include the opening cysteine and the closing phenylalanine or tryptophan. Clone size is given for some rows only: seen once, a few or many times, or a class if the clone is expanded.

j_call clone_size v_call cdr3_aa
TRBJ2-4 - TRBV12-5 CASAASGSDIQYF
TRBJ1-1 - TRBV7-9 CASSLRGQPNTEAFF
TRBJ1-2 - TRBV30 CAWSPFQAYGYTF
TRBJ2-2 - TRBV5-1 CASSLVGRAGNANTGELFF
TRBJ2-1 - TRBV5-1 CASSLEQRLAGGAYNEQFF
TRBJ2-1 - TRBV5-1 CASSLMGSGHYNEQFF
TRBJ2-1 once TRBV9 CASSDVAGGKNEQFF
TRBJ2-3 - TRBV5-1 CASSLMDRGMTDTQYF
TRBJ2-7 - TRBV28 CATRWEGLGEQYF
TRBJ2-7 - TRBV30 CAWRVGSDSPSYEQYF
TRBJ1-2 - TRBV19 CASSPARQGNYGYTF
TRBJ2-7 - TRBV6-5 CASSPRNWYEQYF
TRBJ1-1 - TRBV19 CASSEMGGTEAFF
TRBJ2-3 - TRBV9 CASSSTSGWVDTQYF
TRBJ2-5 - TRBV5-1 CASSLGAAQETQYF
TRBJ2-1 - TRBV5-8 CASSLEAQGLYNEQFF
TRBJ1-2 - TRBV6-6 CASREPGQGARGYTF
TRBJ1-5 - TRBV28 CASSFVFNQPQHF
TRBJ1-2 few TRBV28 CFHTGGRGNYGYTF
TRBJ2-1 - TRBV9 CASSPPGGIRRNEQFF
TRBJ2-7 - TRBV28 CASTIGYEQYF
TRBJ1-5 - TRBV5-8 CASSPLRGRQGNQPQHF
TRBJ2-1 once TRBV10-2 CASRVMAGEAKTNNEQFF
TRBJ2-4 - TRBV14 CASSRQGRTKNIQYF
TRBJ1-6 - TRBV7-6 CASSGRGNSPLHF
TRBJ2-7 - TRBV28 CASSLGVPVDEQYF
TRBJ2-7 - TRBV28 CASRTHQTLDF
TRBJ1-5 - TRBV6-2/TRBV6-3 CASSSLVGQPQHF
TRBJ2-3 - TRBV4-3 CASSHLLSSGPITDTQYF
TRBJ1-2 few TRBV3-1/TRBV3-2 CASSHGGAGYTF
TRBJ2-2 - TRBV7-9 CASHLGRGQNTGELFF
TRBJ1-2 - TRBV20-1 CSASPPTQGVGGYTF
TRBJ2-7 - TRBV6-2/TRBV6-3 CASNPITGPYFEQYF
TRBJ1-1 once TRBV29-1 CSVAGVSLGTEAFF
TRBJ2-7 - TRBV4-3 CASSRNPGQGGHEQYF
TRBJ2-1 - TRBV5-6 CASSSLRPGSSYNEQFF
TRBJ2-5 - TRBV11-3 CASSPQGLAGSRETQYF
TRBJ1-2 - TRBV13 CASSAQGRGGYTF
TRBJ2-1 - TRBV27 CASSFEGAEGGNEQFF
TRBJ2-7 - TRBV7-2 CASSLGGILWDEQYF